A selection of T cell receptor beta chains follows, all from one sample in a study of blood T cell repertoires in COVID-19. Using immunoSEQ multiplex PCR, the repertoire was profiled, and TCRdb retains in-frame clones only, with some absent. The sample carries about 220,000 clones, roughly 84% recorded once. Material for sequencing was peripheral blood. All receptors derive from a woman between 55 and 75 years old who had recovered from COVID-19. CDR3s include the opening cysteine and the closing phenylalanine or tryptophan. The D gene is left open where the match is weak. Where a row states a size, it is once, few, many or the class of an expanded clone; other rows omit it.

J gene,D gene,CDR3 length,V gene,clone size,CDR3 DNA,CDR3 protein
TRBJ1-3,.,19,TRBV5-1,once,TGCGCCAGCAGCGAAACCGGGACACGGCGGCTCGCGTCTGGAAACACCATATATTTT,CASSETGTRRLASGNTIYF
TRBJ2-7,TRBD2,14,TRBV6-2/TRBV6-3,.,TGTGCCAGCAGTTGGGACTACCTCCCTTGGGAGCAGTACTTC,CASSWDYLPWEQYF
TRBJ2-3,.,12,TRBV6-5,.,TGTGCCAGCAGCCTGGCGGGGGATACGCAGTATTTT,CASSLAGDTQYF
TRBJ1-2,TRBD1,18,TRBV18,.,TGTGCCAGCTCACCAGAGGGACAGGGGCCCGGACTGGTACAGGGCTACACCTTC,CASSPEGQGPGLVQGYTF
TRBJ2-5,TRBD1,15,TRBV5-1,.,TGCGCCAGCAGCTTGGCGGACAGGGGGCGAGAGACCCAGTACTTC,CASSLADRGRETQYF
TRBJ2-7,.,14,TRBV19,.,TGTGCCAGTAGTATTCGGGGGACAGCATACGAGCAGTACTTC,CASSIRGTAYEQYF
TRBJ2-1,TRBD2,16,TRBV9,.,TGTGCCAGCAGCTTCGCTAGCGGGGGCTCCTACAATGAGCAGTTCTTC,CASSFASGGSYNEQFF
TRBJ1-2,TRBD1,14,TRBV6-5,once,TGTGCCAGCAGTTCCTGGACAGGGGGATATGGCTACACCTTC,CASSSWTGGYGYTF
TRBJ2-7,TRBD1,13,TRBV30,.,TGTGCCTGGAGTCCACAAGGGGGCCGGGAGCAGTACTTC,CAWSPQGGREQYF
TRBJ1-2,TRBD1,13,TRBV6-5,.,TGTGCCAGCAGGACGGGACAGAACTATGGCTACACCTTC,CASRTGQNYGYTF
TRBJ2-3,TRBD2,17,TRBV3-1/TRBV3-2,.,TGTGCCAGCAGCCAAGGTACTAGCGATCCAGGGACAGATACGCAGTATTTT,CASSQGTSDPGTDTQYF
TRBJ1-6,.,15,TRBV6-5,.,TGTGCCAGCAGCAGAGGGACAACCTATAATTCACCCCTCCACTTT,CASSRGTTYNSPLHF
TRBJ1-2,.,13,TRBV12-2,.,TGTGCAAGTCGCTTAAAAGGGACAGGGTGCTACACCTTC,CASRLKGTGCYTF
TRBJ1-6,.,17,TRBV6-1,.,TGTGCCAGCAGTGAAGAGACTGATCCACGCTATAATTCACCCCTCCACTTT,CASSEETDPRYNSPLHF
TRBJ1-1,TRBD1,14,TRBV5-4,.,TGTGCCAGCAGCTTGTCAGGGGGAAGCACTGAAGCTTTCTTT,CASSLSGGSTEAFF
TRBJ1-4,.,12,TRBV3-1/TRBV3-2,.,TGTGCCAGCAGCTCAGGAAATGAAAAACTGTTTTTT,CASSSGNEKLFF
TRBJ2-6,.,18,TRBV2,.,TGTGCCAGCAGTGAAGCGCTGGGGGCTAGCTCTGGGGCCAACGTCCTGACTTTC,CASSEALGASSGANVLTF
TRBJ2-1,.,11,TRBV10-2,.,TGCGCCAGCAGCGACAGCAATGAGCAGTTCTTC,CASSDSNEQFF
TRBJ1-3,TRBD1,15,TRBV2,.,TGTGCCAGCAGTCCCGGACAGGGAGCCGGAAACACCATATATTTT,CASSPGQGAGNTIYF
TRBJ1-1,.,15,TRBV10-2,.,TGCGCCAGCAGTGTCCTGCGGGGCGTGAGGACTGAAGCTTTCTTT,CASSVLRGVRTEAFF
TRBJ2-7,TRBD1,13,TRBV3-1/TRBV3-2,.,TGTGCCAGCAGCCCAGGGGGCGCCTACGAGCAGTACTTC,CASSPGGAYEQYF
TRBJ2-2,TRBD1,15,TRBV2,few,TGTGCCAGCAGGAGGACAGGGGGCATTATCGGGGAGCTGTTTTTT,CASRRTGGIIGELFF
TRBJ2-3,TRBD1,13,TRBV6-6,.,TGTGCCACCCGGGACAGGGGGACAGATACGCAGTATTTT,CATRDRGTDTQYF
TRBJ1-1,TRBD1,16,TRBV18,.,TGTGCCAGCTCACCAATGGGGACAGGCGGGGACACTGAAGCTTTCTTT,CASSPMGTGGDTEAFF
TRBJ2-3,TRBD1,16,TRBV25-1,.,TGTGCCAGCAGTGACCACAGGGGATTGGGCACAGATACGCAGTATTTT,CASSDHRGLGTDTQYF
TRBJ2-5,TRBD1,17,TRBV3-1/TRBV3-2,.,TGTGCCAGCAGCCCTCCCATAGGACAGGAAAAAGGGGAGACCCAGTACTTC,CASSPPIGQEKGETQYF
TRBJ1-1,.,17,TRBV19,.,TGTGCCAGTAGTCCTCACCGGGGTGAGGGGGTGAACACTGAAGCTTTCTTT,CASSPHRGEGVNTEAFF